The 8 T cell receptor beta chains presented below share a single source sample, sequenced in a study of blood T cell repertoires in COVID-19. Profiled with immunoSEQ multiplex PCR; TCRdb holds only in-frame clones, not every one. The table lists roughly 200,000 clones, 89% of them singletons. Specimen: peripheral blood. These receptors were taken from a man aged 35-49 years with acute or convalescent COVID-19.

This clone was detected a few times. V gene TRBV9 combines with J gene TRBJ2-1; D is possibly TRBD2 (7 bases). CDR1 SGDLS and CDR2 YYNGEE come from the germline V gene. CDR3 size: 15 residues. With 0 bases removed from V and 8 bases from J, the gap between germline ends came to 15 bases. The CDR3 sequence: CASSVVVGGGDEQFF. The CDR3 DNA reads as TGTGCCAGCAGCGTAGTTGTGGGAGGGGGTGATGAGCAGTTCTTC.

V is TRBV5-1 and J is TRBJ2-3; the D gene is possibly TRBD2 (6 bases). The CDR3 has 14 residues. V was clipped by 1 base and J by 6 bases, with 12 bases between them. Germline lookup yields CDR1 SGHRS and CDR2 YFSETQ. CDR3 sequence: CASSLNVGGDTQYF. In nucleotides, the CDR3 is TGCGCCAGCAGCTTGAATGTTGGGGGGGATACGCAGTATTTT.

The genes are TRBV7-9 and TRBJ1-4; 7 bases map to TRBD1. Germline CDR1 and CDR2: SEHNR and FQNEAQ (reference sequence). The V gene end was trimmed by 5 bases and the J gene end by 0 bases; junction bases not matched to a gene: 9. The CDR3 spans 17 residues. The CDR3 is CASSIERTGATNEKLFF. CDR3 coding DNA: TGTGCCAGCAGCATCGAGCGTACAGGGGCAACTAATGAAAAACTGTTTTTT.

The chain is built from TRBV6-5 and TRBJ1-2; D possibly corresponds to TRBD1 (6 bases). Looked up from germline, CDR1 is MNHEY and CDR2 is SVGAGI. The CDR3 is made up of 14 amino acids. Trimming took 4 bases from V and 6 from J, leaving 15 bases between them. This chain's CDR3 is CASSFPGVVNGYTF. The CDR3, as DNA: TGTGCCAGCAGTTTCCCAGGGGTAGTGAATGGCTACACCTTC.

The chain links TRBV9 to TRBJ1-3, with D unclear. Germline assignment: CDR1 SGDLS and CDR2 YYNGEE. The CDR3 totals 15 residues. The V end lost 0 bases, the J end lost 0 bases, and 7 bases lay between the germline ends. The DNA for the CDR3 is TGTGCCAGCAGCGTAGCTTTAGACTCTGGAAACACCATATATTTT. It specifies CASSVALDSGNTIYF.

This clone has just one count. The chain carries TRBV6-1 and TRBJ2-1; D gene ambiguous. The CDR3 has 15 amino acids. Germline CDR1 is MNHNS and CDR2 is SASEGT. V was shortened by 3 bases and J by 0 bases, with 9 bases between the two germline ends. CDR3 nucleotide sequence: TGTGCCAGCAGTGAGCAACTGCTCTCCTACAATGAGCAGTTCTTC. This codes for CASSEQLLSYNEQFF.

V usage is TRBV9 and J usage is TRBJ1-6; 7 bases map to TRBD1. The germline CDR1 and CDR2 sequences are SGDLS and YYNGEE. Trimming removed 2 bases from V and 7 bases from J; junction bases left unmatched: 6. The CDR3 consists of 15 residues. CDR3 region: CASSVTGTENSPLHF. The CDR3 nucleotides are TGTGCCAGCAGCGTCACCGGGACAGAAAATTCACCCCTCCACTTT.

The rearrangement links TRBV3-1 (or the pseudogene TRBV3-2) to TRBJ1-1, with 8 positions matching TRBD1. Trimming at V came to 4 bases and at J to 1 base, leaving 5 bases not matched to a gene. Germline V gene data show CDR1 as LGHDT and CDR2 as YNNKEL (reference sequence). CDR3 length: 15 amino acids. CDR3 sequence (DNA): TGTGCCAGCAGCCGCCACACAGGGGGGAACACTGAAGCTTTCTTT. This encodes CASSRHTGGNTEAFF.